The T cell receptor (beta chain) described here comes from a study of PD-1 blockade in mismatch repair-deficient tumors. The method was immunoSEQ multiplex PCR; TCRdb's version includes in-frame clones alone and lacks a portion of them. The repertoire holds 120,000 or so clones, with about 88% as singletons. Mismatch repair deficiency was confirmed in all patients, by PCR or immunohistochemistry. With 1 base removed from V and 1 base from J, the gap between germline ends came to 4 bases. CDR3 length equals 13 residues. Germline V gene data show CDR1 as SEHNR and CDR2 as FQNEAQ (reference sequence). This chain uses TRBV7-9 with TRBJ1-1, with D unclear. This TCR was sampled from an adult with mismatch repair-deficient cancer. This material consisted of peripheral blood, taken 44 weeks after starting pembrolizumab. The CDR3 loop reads CASSLEGNTEAFF. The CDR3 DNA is TGTGCCAGCAGCTTAGAAGGGAACACTGAAGCTTTCTTT.